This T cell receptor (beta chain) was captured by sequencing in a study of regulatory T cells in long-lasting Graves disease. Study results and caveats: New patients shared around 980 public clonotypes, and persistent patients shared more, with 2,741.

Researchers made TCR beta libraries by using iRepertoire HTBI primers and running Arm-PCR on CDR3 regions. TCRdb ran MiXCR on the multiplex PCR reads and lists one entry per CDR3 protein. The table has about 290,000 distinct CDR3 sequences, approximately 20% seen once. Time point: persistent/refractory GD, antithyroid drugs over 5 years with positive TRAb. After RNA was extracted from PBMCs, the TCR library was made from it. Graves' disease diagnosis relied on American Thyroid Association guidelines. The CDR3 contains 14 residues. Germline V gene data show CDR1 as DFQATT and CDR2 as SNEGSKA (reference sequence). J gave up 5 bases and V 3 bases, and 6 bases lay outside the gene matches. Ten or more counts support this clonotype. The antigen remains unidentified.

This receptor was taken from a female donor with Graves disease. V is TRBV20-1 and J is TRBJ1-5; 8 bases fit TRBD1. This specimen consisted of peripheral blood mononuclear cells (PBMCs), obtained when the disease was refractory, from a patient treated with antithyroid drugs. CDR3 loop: CSAREATGDQPQHF. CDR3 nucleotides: TGCAGTGCTAGGGAGGCGACAGGGGATCAGCCCCAGCATTTT.